This T cell receptor beta chain is from a study of blood T cell repertoires in COVID-19 (dated by TCRdb to the early 2020s). In the study overall: Collaborator samples came from the United States, Italy and Spain and covered acute and convalescent phases of COVID-19. Where available, HLA class I and class II types were obtained from metadata supplied by the sample provider rather than from assay-based typing. Samples came from the ongoing ImmuneRACE study (first 160 participants) plus 1,254 subjects from 6 global collaborators. The dataset comprised deeply sampled blood TCRbeta repertoires from subjects exposed to, actively infected with, or recovered from COVID-19. A de-identified subject ID, COVID-19 status, age in years and sex were almost always included in the sample metadata. A freely available public database, intended as a resource for researchers studying the immune response to SARS-CoV-2, is where the repertoires were released. The prospective study material was composed of cDNA or gDNA derived from T cells, B-cell-depleted T cells, or PBMCs.

V ends up 3 bases short and J 5 bases short, with an unmatched junction base count of 12. The CDR3 numbers 17 residues from cysteine through phenylalanine. Only the CDR3 part of the read is kept: 51 bases, read in frame from the first base. CDR1 is given as SNHLY and CDR2 as FYNNEI, both from the germline V gene. The immunoSEQ Assay, a bias-controlled multiplex PCR, was used to amplify TCRbeta CDR3 regions from genomic DNA. From the authors' description of their analysis: The number of nucleated cells in each sample was estimated by amplification of reference gene primers within the assay. To quantify the absolute abundance of each unique TCRbeta CDR3 rearrangement, sequence reads were collapsed and filtered. For each sample, productive Simpson clonality was calculated as the square root of Simpson's diversity index across productive rearrangements. TCRdb's version of the immuneACCESS table is confined to in-frame rearrangements and falls short of the full clone set. An unresolved V gene accounts for under half of the shortfall where checked; the remainder is of unknown origin. Clone size and the V and J calls come from that table; the DNA yielded D and trimming. Here the sample has around 120,000 clones; about 83% occur a single time. The ten top clones hold 5.9% of the sample.

Paper-wide results and their limitations: Clinical and demographic metadata were provided uncurated, with the amount varying by source and participant.

Whole blood was collected in K2EDTA tubes by collaborating institutions according to the institutions' own protocols. Collaborator samples were shipped for TCRbeta analysis as frozen whole blood, isolated PBMCs, or DNA extracted from either sample type. Comments on this clone: The antigen it recognizes is unknown. Per-base quality was not reported, and no clone a single base away is much larger than it.

This TCR derives from an elderly man with active or convalescent COVID-19. Rearrangement joined TRBV2 to TRBJ2-3; 9 bases in the middle match TRBD2. Sequenced: peripheral blood. The nucleotides are TGTGCCAGCAGTGACGGGCTAGCGGGGCCAAGGGGAGATACGCAGTATTTT. This codes for CASSDGLAGPRGDTQYF. Supplemented by the reference TRBV2 and TRBJ2-3 proteins around the CDR3, the complete variable domain is EPEVTQTPSHQVTQMGQEVILRCVPISNHLYFYWYRQILGQKVEFLVSFYNNEISEKSEIFDDQFSVERPDGSNFTLKIRSTKLEDSAMYFCASSDGLAGPRGDTQYFGPGTRLTVL.